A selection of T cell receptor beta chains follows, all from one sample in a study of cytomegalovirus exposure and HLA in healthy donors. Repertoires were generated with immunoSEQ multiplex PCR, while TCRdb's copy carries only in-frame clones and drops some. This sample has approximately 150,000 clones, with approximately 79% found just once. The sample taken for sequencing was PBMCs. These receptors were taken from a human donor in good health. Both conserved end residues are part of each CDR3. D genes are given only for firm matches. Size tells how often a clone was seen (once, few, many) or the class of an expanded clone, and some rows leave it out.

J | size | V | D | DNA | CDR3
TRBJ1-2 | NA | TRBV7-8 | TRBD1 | TGTGCCAGCAGCTCACAGGGGGCCTGGGACTATGGCTACACCTTC | CASSSQGAWDYGYTF
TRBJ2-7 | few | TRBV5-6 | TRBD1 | TGTGCCAGCAGCTCATATCGTACAGGGGTCGTCTACGAGCAGTACTTC | CASSSYRTGVVYEQYF
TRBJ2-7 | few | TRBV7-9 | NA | TGTGCCAGCAGCCAAGAAGCGGGACAGGTCTACGAGCAGTACTTC | CASSQEAGQVYEQYF
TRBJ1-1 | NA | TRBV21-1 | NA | TGTGCCAGCAGCACAGCAGACAGGGTTGGTTTCTTT | CASSTADRVGFF
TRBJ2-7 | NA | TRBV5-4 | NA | TGTGCCAGCAGCTTGGGGGCGCCGGGGAACGAGCAGTACTTC | CASSLGAPGNEQYF
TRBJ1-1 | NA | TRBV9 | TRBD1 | TGTGCCAGCAGCGTGACAGGGGTGGACACTGAAGCTTTCTTT | CASSVTGVDTEAFF
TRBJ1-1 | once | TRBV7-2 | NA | TGTGCCAGCAGCTTCGTACAGGGAGCCACCACTGAAGCTTTCTTT | CASSFVQGATTEAFF
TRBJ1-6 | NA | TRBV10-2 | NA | TGCGCCGGATCGACATCCCTTTATAATTCACCCCTCCACTTT | CAGSTSLYNSPLHF
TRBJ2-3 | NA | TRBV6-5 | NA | TGTGCCTCCCGCCAGGGTGATACTAGCACAGATACGCAGTATTTT | CASRQGDTSTDTQYF
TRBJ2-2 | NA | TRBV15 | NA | TGTGCCACCAGCAGATCTGGACAGAACACCGGGGAGCTGTTTTTT | CATSRSGQNTGELFF
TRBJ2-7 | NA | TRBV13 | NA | TGTGCCAGCAACCTTTTCAGGGGGGCCCTCGACGAGCAGTACTTC | CASNLFRGALDEQYF
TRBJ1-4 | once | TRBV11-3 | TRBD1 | TGTGCCAGCGGTACAGGGGTAACTAATGAAAAACTGTTTTTT | CASGTGVTNEKLFF
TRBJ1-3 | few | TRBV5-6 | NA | TGTGCCAGCAGCTTGGAGGGGGACACCATATATTTT | CASSLEGDTIYF
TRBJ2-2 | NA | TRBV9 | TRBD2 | TGTGCCAGCAGCGCCCAAGCGACTAGCGGGGACGTCATGACCGGGGAGCTGTTTTTT | CASSAQATSGDVMTGELFF
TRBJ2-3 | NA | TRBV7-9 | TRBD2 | TGTGCCAGCAGCCGACTAGCGAGCCGCACAGATACGCAGTATTTT | CASSRLASRTDTQYF
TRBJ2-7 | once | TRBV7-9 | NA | TGTGCCAGCAGCTTAGTTAGCATGATCTCCTACGAGCAGTACTTC | CASSLVSMISYEQYF
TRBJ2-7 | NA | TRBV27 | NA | TGTGCCAGCACCCCTGGACAGAGTTACGAGCAGTACTTC | CASTPGQSYEQYF
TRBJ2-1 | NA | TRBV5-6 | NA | TGTGCCAGCAGCTTCGGGGATGAGCAGTTCTTC | CASSFGDEQFF
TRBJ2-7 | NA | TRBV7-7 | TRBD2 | TGTGCTAGCAGCCTCGGCAGCGGGATGACCTACGAGCAGTACTTC | CASSLGSGMTYEQYF
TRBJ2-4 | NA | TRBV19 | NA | TGTGCCAGTAGTATTGGGTCCGGGGAGGGGGAAAACATTCAGTACTTC | CASSIGSGEGENIQYF
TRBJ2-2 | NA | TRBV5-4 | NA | TGTGCCAGCAGCAGCAGACCCGGGACAAAGAACACCGGGGAGCTGTTTTTT | CASSSRPGTKNTGELFF
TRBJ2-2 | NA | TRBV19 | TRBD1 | TGTGCCAGTAGTATTCTGGAGACAGGGGGTCCCGGGGAGCTGTTTTTT | CASSILETGGPGELFF
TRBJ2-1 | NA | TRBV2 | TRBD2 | TGTGCCAGCAGTGCTTTGGGACTAGCGGATTCGGATGAGCAGTTCTTC | CASSALGLADSDEQFF
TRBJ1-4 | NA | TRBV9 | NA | TGTGCCAGCAGCGAAGGGGAGGGGGATGAAAAACTGTTTTTT | CASSEGEGDEKLFF
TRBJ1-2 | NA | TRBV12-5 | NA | TGTGCTAGTGGTTTGGGCGTTCGGGAGAGAGCTAACTATGGCTACACCTTC | CASGLGVRERANYGYTF
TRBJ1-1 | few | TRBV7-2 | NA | TGTGCCAGCAGCCCCGATCCGGACAGATCGAGCACTGAAGCTTTCTTT | CASSPDPDRSSTEAFF
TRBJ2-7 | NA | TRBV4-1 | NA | TGCGCCAGCAGCCGTGGCGGAATACTCTACGAGCAGTACTTC | CASSRGGILYEQYF
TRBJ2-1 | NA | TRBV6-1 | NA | TGTGCCAGCAGTGTGGACAACCTCTCCTACAATGAGCAGTTCTTC | CASSVDNLSYNEQFF
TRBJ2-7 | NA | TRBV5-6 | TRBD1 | TGTGCCAGCAGCCCAGTGGTGGGACAGGGGAGCCACGAGCAGTACTTC | CASSPVVGQGSHEQYF
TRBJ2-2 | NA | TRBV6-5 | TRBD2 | TGTGCCAGCAGTTATACCGCGGGGGGAGGGGTAAGGGAGCTGTTTTTT | CASSYTAGGGVRELFF
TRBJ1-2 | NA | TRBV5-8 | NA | TGTGCCAGCAGCACAAAAGACATTAACTATGGCTACACCTTC | CASSTKDINYGYTF
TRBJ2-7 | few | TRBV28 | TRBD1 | TGTGCCAGCAGTTTGCACCCGGGACAGGGGACCTCCTACGAGCAGTACTTC | CASSLHPGQGTSYEQYF
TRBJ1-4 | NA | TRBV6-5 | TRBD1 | TGCGCCAGCAATCCACAGGGGCGCAATGAAAAACTGTTTTTT | CASNPQGRNEKLFF
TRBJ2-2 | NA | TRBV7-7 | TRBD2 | TGTGCCAGCAGCCCCCGAGCGGGACTTGACACCGGGGAGCTGTTTTTT | CASSPRAGLDTGELFF
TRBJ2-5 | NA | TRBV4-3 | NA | TGCGCCAGCAGCCAAGATGAGGGGGAAGAGACCCAGTACTTC | CASSQDEGEETQYF
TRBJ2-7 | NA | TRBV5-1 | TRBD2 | TGCGCCAGCAGCTTGTGGGCTAGCGGGGGCTACGAGCAGTACTTC | CASSLWASGGYEQYF
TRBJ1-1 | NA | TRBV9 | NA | TGTGCCAGCAGCGGGAGGGGCTCGGGGGGCACTGAAGCTTTCTTT | CASSGRGSGGTEAFF